This TCR beta chain comes out of a study of T cells after yellow fever vaccination (dated by TCRdb to the late 2010s). A note on the overall study: Libraries from fractions with low cell numbers were prepared with the SMART-Seq v4 Ultra Low Input RNA kit. To track T-cell clones before and after primary and booster YFV17D yellow fever vaccination, bulk TCR alpha and beta repertoires were sequenced longitudinally. Two healthy male donors, one aged 18 to 29 and one aged 30 to 40 years, made up the cohort. Blood samples were taken at several timepoints before and after primary and secondary immunization, and bulk PBMC replicates and cell subsets were isolated. Broad study findings and their caveats: A small share of clonotypes occurred in both CD4 and CD8 compartments, likely arising from convergent recombination. Only a couple of donors were included in the study, so the extent to which the findings can be generalized is limited. Compared with the primary T-cell response, the secondary T-cell response was faster but weaker, reaching its peak on day 5 rather than on day 15. Computational filtering was needed because FACS-sorted repertoires could contain abundant contaminating clonotypes from the bulk population. Most clones expanded after primary vaccination (about 96% of CD4 and about 85% of CD8) were re-detected after the booster, suggesting that broad memory maintenance occurred.

The sample's treatment or condition label, decoded: live attenuated yellow fever vaccine strain. PBMCs were isolated from peripheral blood using a standard Ficoll-Paque protocol. CD4 and CD8 T-cell fractions were isolated with Dynabeads CD4 and CD8 positive selection kits. TriZol was used to extract RNA from bulk PBMCs, from CD4 and CD8 fractions, and from dextramer-positive and dextramer-negative fractions. Synthesis of TCR cDNA relied on 5'RACE template switching, a step that introduced a universal primer site along with unique molecular identifiers. Priming of cDNA synthesis was performed from both the TCR alpha and TCR beta constant segments. Libraries were amplified in two PCR steps, with sample barcodes and sequencing adapters added in the second step. Sequencing of the libraries was done on either Illumina HiSeq 2500 (2x100 bp) or NovaSeq (2x150 bp). The authors processed their data as follows. Reads were demultiplexed and collapsed into UMI consensus sequences with MIGEC, and V(D)J alignment was performed with MiXCR. Vaccine-responding clonotypes were defined with edgeR using replicate PBMC samples, requiring FDR below 0.01 and a log2 fold change above 5 up to day 15. Bulk clonotypes were assigned CD4 or CD8 identity according to which sequenced CD4 or CD8 repertoire held them at higher abundance. TCRdb passed the public sequencing reads through fastp at Q25 and MiXCR, retaining productive beta sequences. Each record represents a unique CDR3 protein, reported with the most common genes and DNA among its rows. TCRdb, not the original authors, processed these V and J calls. For this sample there are roughly 260,000 distinct CDR3 sequences; roughly 13% appear just once. About 0.51% of the sample lies in the top ten.

This clonotype was seen more than once but under ten times. There is no known antigen for this receptor. Per-nucleotide qualities are absent, and no much larger clonotype sits a single base away. From cysteine to phenylalanine, the CDR3 is 14 amino acids long. The CDR3 DNA has 42 bases and is translated from base 1. Cut back by 3 bases and 2 bases, the V and J ends lie 11 bases apart. The chain links TRBV12-3 or TRBV12-4 with TRBJ2-7, with a tentative D call of TRBD1 or TRBD2, each matching 5 bases. Sample: CD4+ T cells sorted from PBMCs, taken 45 days after the yellow fever booster vaccination. This TCR was recovered from a man aged 25-45 years who received the YFV17D yellow fever vaccine. The DNA reads TGTGCCAGCAGTTTTCTAACGGGGCCCTACGAGCAGTACTTC. Its protein is CASSFLTGPYEQYF.